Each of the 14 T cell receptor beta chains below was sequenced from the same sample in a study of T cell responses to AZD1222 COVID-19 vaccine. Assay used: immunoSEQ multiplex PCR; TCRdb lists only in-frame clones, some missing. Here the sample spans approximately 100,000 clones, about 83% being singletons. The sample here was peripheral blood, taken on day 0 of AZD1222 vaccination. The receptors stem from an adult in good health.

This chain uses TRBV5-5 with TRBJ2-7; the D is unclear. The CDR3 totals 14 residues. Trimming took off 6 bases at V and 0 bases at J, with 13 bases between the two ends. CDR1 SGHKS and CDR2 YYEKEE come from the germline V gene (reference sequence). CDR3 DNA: TGTGCCAGCACCCCACAGAGCTACTCCTACGAGCAGTACTTC. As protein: CASTPQSYSYEQYF.

CDR3 coding DNA: TGTGCCAGCAGTGTGGACAGGGGCAGGCGGGACGAGCAGTACTTC. Translation: CASSVDRGRRDEQYF. The chain joins TRBV28 to TRBJ2-7; TRBD1 aligns across 9 bases. From germline, CDR1 is MDHEN and CDR2 SYDVKM. Trimming at V came to 5 bases and at J to 5 bases, leaving 10 bases not matched to a gene. The CDR3 contains 15 residues.

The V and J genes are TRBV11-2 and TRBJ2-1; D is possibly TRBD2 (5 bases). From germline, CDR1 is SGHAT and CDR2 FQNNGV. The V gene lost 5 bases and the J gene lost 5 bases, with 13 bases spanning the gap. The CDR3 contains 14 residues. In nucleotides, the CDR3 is TGTGCCAGCAGCGTTCAACAGCGGCACAATGAGCAGTTCTTC. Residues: CASSVQQRHNEQFF.

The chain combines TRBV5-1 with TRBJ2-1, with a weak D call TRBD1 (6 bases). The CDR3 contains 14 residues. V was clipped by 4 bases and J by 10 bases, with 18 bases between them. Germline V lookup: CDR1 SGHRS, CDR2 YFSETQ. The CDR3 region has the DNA TGCGCCAGCAGCGAGGACAGCTCTCGCCAGGAGCAGTTCTTC. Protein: CASSEDSSRQEQFF.

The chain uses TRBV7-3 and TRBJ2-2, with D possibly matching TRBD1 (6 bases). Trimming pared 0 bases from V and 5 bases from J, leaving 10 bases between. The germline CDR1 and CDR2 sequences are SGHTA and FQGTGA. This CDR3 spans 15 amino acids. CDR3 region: CASSLTLRGTGELFF. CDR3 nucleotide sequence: TGTGCCAGCAGCTTAACGTTGAGGGGGACCGGGGAGCTGTTTTTT.

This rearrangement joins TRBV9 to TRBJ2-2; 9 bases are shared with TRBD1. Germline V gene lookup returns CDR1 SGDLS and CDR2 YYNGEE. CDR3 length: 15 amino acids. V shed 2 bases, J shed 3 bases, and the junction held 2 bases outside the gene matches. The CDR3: CASSVWTGDTGELFF. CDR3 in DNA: TGTGCCAGCAGCGTCTGGACAGGGGACACCGGGGAGCTGTTTTTT. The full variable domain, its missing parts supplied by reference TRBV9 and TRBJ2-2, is DSGVTQTPKHLITATGQRVTLRCSPRSGDLSVYWYQQSLDQGLQFLIQYYNGEERAKGNILERFSAQQFPDLHSELNLSSLELGDSALYFCASSVWTGDTGELFFGEGSRLTVL.

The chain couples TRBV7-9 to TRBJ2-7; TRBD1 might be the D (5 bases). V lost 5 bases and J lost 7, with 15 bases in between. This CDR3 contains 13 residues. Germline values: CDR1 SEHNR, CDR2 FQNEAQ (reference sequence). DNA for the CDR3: TGTGCCAGCAGCCCCAGCAGGGTGGGAGAGCAGTACTTC. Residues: CASSPSRVGEQYF. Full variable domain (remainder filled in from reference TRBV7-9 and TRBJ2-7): DTGVSQNPRHKITKRGQNVTFRCDPISEHNRLYWYRQTLGQGPEFLTYFQNEAQLEKSRLLSDRFSAERPKGSFSTLEIQRTEQGDSAMYLCASSPSRVGEQYFGPGTRLTVT.

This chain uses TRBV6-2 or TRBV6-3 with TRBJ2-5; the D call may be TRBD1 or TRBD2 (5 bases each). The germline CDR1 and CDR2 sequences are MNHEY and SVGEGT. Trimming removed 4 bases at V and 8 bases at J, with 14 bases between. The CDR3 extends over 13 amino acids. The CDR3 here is CASSSGPQGTQYF. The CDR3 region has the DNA TGTGCCAGCAGTTCGGGACCTCAGGGAACCCAGTACTTC.

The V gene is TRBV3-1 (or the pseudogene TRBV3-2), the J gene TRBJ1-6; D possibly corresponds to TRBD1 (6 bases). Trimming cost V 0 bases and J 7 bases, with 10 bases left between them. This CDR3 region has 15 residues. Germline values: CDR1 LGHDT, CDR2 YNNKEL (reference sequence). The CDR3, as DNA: TGTGCCAGCAGCCAAGATAACAGGGTCAATTCACCCCTCCACTTT. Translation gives CASSQDNRVNSPLHF.

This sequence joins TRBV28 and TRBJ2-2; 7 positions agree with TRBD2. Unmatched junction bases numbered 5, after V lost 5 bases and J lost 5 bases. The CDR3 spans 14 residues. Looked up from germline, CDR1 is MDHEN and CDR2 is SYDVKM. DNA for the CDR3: TGTGCCAGCAGTCCCCCGGGAGGTACCGGGGAGCTGTTTTTT. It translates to CASSPPGGTGELFF. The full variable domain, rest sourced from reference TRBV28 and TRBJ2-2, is DVKVTQSSRYLVKRTGEKVFLECVQDMDHENMFWYRQDPGLGLRLIYFSYDVKMKEKGDIPEGYSVSREKKERFSLILESASTNQTSMYLCASSPPGGTGELFFGEGSRLTVL.

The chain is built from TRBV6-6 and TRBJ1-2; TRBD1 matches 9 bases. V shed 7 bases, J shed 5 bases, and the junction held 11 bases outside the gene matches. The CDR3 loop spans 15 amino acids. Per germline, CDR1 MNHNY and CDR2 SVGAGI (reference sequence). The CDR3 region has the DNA TGTGCCAGCACTTCGGCACAGGGGGCGGTATATGGCTACACCTTC. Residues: CASTSAQGAVYGYTF.

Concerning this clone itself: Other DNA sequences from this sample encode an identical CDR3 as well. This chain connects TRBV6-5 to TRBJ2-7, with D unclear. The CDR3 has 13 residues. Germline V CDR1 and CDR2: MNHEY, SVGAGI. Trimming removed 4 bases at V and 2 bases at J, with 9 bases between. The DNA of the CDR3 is TGTGCCAGCAGTTCCCCTCTTACCTACGAGCAGTACTTC. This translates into CASSSPLTYEQYF.

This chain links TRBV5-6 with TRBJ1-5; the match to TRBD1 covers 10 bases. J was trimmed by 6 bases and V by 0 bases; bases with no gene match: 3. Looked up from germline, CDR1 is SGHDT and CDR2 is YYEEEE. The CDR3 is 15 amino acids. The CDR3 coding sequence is TGTGCCAGCAGCTTGGTGGGACAGGGGACTCAGCCCCAGCATTTT. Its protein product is CASSLVGQGTQPQHF. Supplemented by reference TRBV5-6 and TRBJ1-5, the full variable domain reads DAGVTQSPTHLIKTRGQQVTLRCSPKSGHDTVSWYQQALGQGPQFIFQYYEEEERQRGNFPDRFSGHQFPNYSSELNVNALLLGDSALYLCASSLVGQGTQPQHFGDGTRLSIL.

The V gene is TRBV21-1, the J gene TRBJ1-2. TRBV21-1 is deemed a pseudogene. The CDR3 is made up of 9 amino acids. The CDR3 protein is CARGRGYTF. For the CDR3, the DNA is TGTGCCAGAGGGCGTGGCTACACCTTC.